This record looks at one T cell receptor beta chain sequence and its context. Its antigen is still unknown. The data stem from a study of T cells after yellow fever vaccination. Overall study: With SMART-Seq v4 Ultra Low Input, the fractions containing low cell numbers were prepared.

The germline V gene has CDR1 MNHEY and CDR2 SVGAGI. CDR3 size: 16 residues. V was clipped by 0 bases and J by 0 bases, with 10 bases between them. Study-level results: Most clones from primary vaccination resurfaced after the booster (around 95% CD4, over 85% CD8).

Each CDR3 protein is one row after TCRdb ran MiXCR on the 5' RACE reads. The table lists just under 600,000 distinct CDR3 sequences, approximately 13% of them singletons, with about 14% in the top ten. The sequenced sample was PBMCs, obtained on the day of the yellow fever booster vaccination. The receptor comes from a man aged 25-45 years who received the YFV17D yellow fever vaccine. The chain has TRBV6-5 and TRBJ2-3; D gene unclear. DNA of the CDR3: TGTGCCAGCAGTTACTCCCCGATACTAAGCACAGATACGCAGTATTTT. Translated: CASSYSPILSTDTQYF.